The 7 T cell receptor beta chains in this list originate from one sample, sequenced in a study of T cell responses to AZD1222 COVID-19 vaccine. Data came from immunoSEQ multiplex PCR; TCRdb stores just in-frame clones and leaves some out. The data show 66,000 or so clones, with about 90% seen just once and 17% held by the top ten. The source material was peripheral blood, sampled on day 0 of AZD1222 vaccination. Every receptor here comes from an adult in good health.

This clone was seen ten or more times. This chain links TRBV2 with TRBJ2-7, with D unclear. Trimming removed 4 bases at V and 0 bases at J, with 4 bases between. The CDR3 is made up of 12 amino acids. Germline CDR1 reads SNHLY; CDR2 reads FYNNEI. The CDR3: CASSVPSYEQYF. Here the CDR3 DNA reads TGTGCCAGCAGTGTTCCCTCCTACGAGCAGTACTTC. The complete variable domain, with remaining parts taken from reference TRBV2 and TRBJ2-7, reads EPEVTQTPSHQVTQMGQEVILRCVPISNHLYFYWYRQILGQKVEFLVSFYNNEISEKSEIFDDQFSVERPDGSNFTLKIRSTKLEDSAMYFCASSVPSYEQYFGPGTRLTVT.

The table lists this clone with a count of one. The V and J genes are TRBV27 and TRBJ2-7; D is undetermined. The germline V and J ends were trimmed by 5 bases and 0 bases, with 11 bases remaining between them. Germline lookup yields CDR1 MNHEY and CDR2 SMNVEV (reference sequence). This CDR3 contains 14 residues. CDR3 DNA: TGTGCCAGCAGTAATTATGGGCCCTCCTACGAGCAGTACTTC. It is translated as CASSNYGPSYEQYF.

The chain joins TRBV28 to TRBJ1-1, with 9 bases aligning to TRBD1. Trimming removed 6 bases from V and 4 bases from J; junction bases left unmatched: 12. The V gene's germline CDR1 is MDHEN and CDR2 SYDVKM. The CDR3 totals 16 residues. The CDR3 DNA reads as TGTGCCAGCAGACCTCGACAGGGGGGGTTGGGCACTGAAGCTTTCTTT. Its protein product is CASRPRQGGLGTEAFF. Filled out from reference TRBV28 and TRBJ1-1, the complete variable domain reads DVKVTQSSRYLVKRTGEKVFLECVQDMDHENMFWYRQDPGLGLRLIYFSYDVKMKEKGDIPEGYSVSREKKERFSLILESASTNQTSMYLCASRPRQGGLGTEAFFGQGTRLTVV.

J is TRBJ2-1 and V is TRBV6-5; the D is unclear. V was cut by 0 bases and J by 13 bases, with 13 bases left in between. Germline V gene lookup returns CDR1 MNHEY and CDR2 SVGAGI. The CDR3 runs to 13 residues. CDR3: CASSYSAKYDQFF. Here the CDR3 DNA reads TGTGCCAGCAGTTACTCGGCAAAATACGACCAGTTCTTC.

V and J are TRBV6-2 or TRBV6-3 and TRBJ2-2; 7 bases align to TRBD2. Germline V gives CDR1 MNHEY, CDR2 SVGEGT. The CDR3 is made up of 14 amino acids. The ends lost 5 bases at V and 4 bases at J; junction bases unmatched: 4. The CDR3 sequence: CASSPGTTTGELFF. CDR3 in DNA: TGTGCCAGCAGTCCCGGGACTACCACCGGGGAGCTGTTTTTT.

The genes are TRBV7-9 and TRBJ1-1; 9 nucleotides line up with TRBD1. The germline CDR1 and CDR2 sequences are SEHNR and FQNEAQ (reference sequence). The CDR3 sequence is 16 residues long. The J segment lost 4 bases and the V segment lost 5 bases, leaving 11 bases of the junction unmatched. The CDR3 region has the DNA TGTGCCAGCAGCCGAGTTCACAGGGGGCCTATCACTGAAGCTTTCTTT. Amino acid sequence: CASSRVHRGPITEAFF.

V gene TRBV9 combines with J gene TRBJ2-1; the match to TRBD2 covers 8 bases. CDR3 length: 15 residues. The germline V gene encodes CDR1 SGDLS and CDR2 YYNGEE. V shed 4 bases, J shed 4 bases, and the junction held 7 bases outside the gene matches. CDR3 in amino acids: CASSRGSSGYNEQFF. DNA of the CDR3: TGTGCCAGCAGCCGGGGGTCTAGCGGGTACAATGAGCAGTTCTTC.